The next 13 T cell receptor beta chains were all read from a single sample in a study of tumor-infiltrating lymphocytes in primary liver carcinoma. Total RNA amounting to around 450 ng was the source from which TCR beta cDNA was made with a constant-region primer. What produced the TCR beta libraries was three nested multiplex PCR rounds using slightly modified ARM-PCR. Each of the first two PCR rounds ran roughly 9 cycles with TRBV1-TRBV30 forward and C-beta reverse primers. TCRdb analysed the multiplex PCR reads with MiXCR anew, one entry per CDR3 protein. The table records about 200,000 distinct CDR3 sequences, 65% of them present only once. Unsorted whole blood supplied the blood RNA, and germline DNA was isolated too. The sample was peripheral blood. These receptors were taken from a woman aged 60-75 years with primary liver carcinoma and hepatitis B virus infection.

This clonotype was recorded only once. A read error may explain this, as a much larger clone is one base away. The chain employs TRBV12-3 or TRBV12-4 and TRBJ1-2; weak D call: TRBD1 (6 bases). This CDR3 contains 15 residues. The CDR3 here is CASSPDWGRRYGYIF. The CDR3 coding sequence is TGTGCCAGCAGTCCTGACTGGGGGCGGAGATATGGCTACATCTTC.

Turning to this clonotype: A read error may produce the germline difference seen at one junction end. This sequence joins TRBV11-1 and TRBJ2-1, with TRBD2 identical over 12 bases. The CDR3 length is 22 residues. Per germline, CDR1 SGHAT and CDR2 FQDESV (reference sequence). CDR3 DNA sequence: TGTGCCAGCAACTTAGGGCCTAAAATCCCGACTAGCGGGAGATTTTCCGCCAATGAGCAGTTCTTC. The encoded protein is CASNLGPKIPTSGRFSANEQFF. Together with reference TRBV11-1 and TRBJ2-1, the CDR3 gives the full variable domain: EAEVAQSPRYKITEKSQAVAFWCDPISGHATLYWYRQILGQGPELLVQFQDESVVDDSQLPKDRFSAERLKGVDSTLKIQPAELGDSAMYLCASNLGPKIPTSGRFSANEQFFGPGTRLTVL.

Turning to this clonotype: Its ends do not fully match the called genes, so a read error is possible. CDR3: CVSSNRLAGGRTQFF. CDR3 DNA sequence: TGTGTCAGCAGTAACCGGCTAGCGGGAGGGCGTACGCAGTTCTTC. The chain employs TRBV6-2 or TRBV6-3 and TRBJ2-1; 12 nucleotides match TRBD2. The CDR3 runs 15 residues. Germline V gene data show CDR1 as MNHEY and CDR2 as SVGEGT.

Comments on this clonotype: One end of the junction varies from germline; a read error may be responsible. The chain couples TRBV28 to TRBJ2-7; no reliable D call. Germline CDR1 and CDR2: MDHEN and SYDVKM. CDR3 size: 12 residues. The CDR3 spells CAGSSVSYEQYF. DNA for the CDR3: TGTGCCGGCAGCTCGGTCTCCTACGAGCAGTACTTC.

Comment on this clonotype: Since the CDR3 does not end with the conserved phenylalanine or tryptophan, this likely comes from a read error. The limits of the CDR3 on the DNA are not certain, so only TCRdb's listed CDR3 is given. This chain connects TRBV11-2 to TRBJ1-2. The CDR3 extends over 13 residues, inclusive of both ends. The germline V gene encodes CDR1 SGHAT and CDR2 FQNNGV. The chain's CDR3 is CASSLGAGFGYTL.

This clonotype has a handful of counts. The junction does not match germline at one end; this may be a read error. The CDR3 protein is CAGSLHSGANVLTF. CDR3 DNA sequence: TGTGCCGGCAGCTTACACTCTGGGGCCAACGTCCTGACTTTC. The chain has TRBV7-9 and TRBJ2-6, with D unresolved. Germline-derived CDR1 and CDR2 are SEHNR and FQNEAQ (reference sequence). The CDR3 consists of 14 residues.

The chain has TRBV4-1 and TRBJ1-1; D may be TRBD1 (5 bases). CDR3 size: 14 residues. Germline CDR1 and CDR2: MGHRA and YSYEKL. V lost 3 bases and J lost 13, with 21 bases in between. CDR3 sequence: CASSQRGTGAELFF. The CDR3 nucleotides read TGCGCCAGCAGCCAGAGAGGGACGGGCGCTGAACTTTTCTTT.

This chain joins TRBV29-1 and TRBJ2-2; D gene ambiguous. V was trimmed by 5 bases and J by 0 bases, leaving 7 bases between them. CDR1 SQVTM and CDR2 ANQGSEA come from the germline V gene. This CDR3 region has 13 residues. This CDR3 is CSVRRTNTGELFF. The CDR3 DNA is TGCAGCGTTAGACGTACGAACACCGGGGAGCTGTTTTTT.

V is TRBV18 and J is TRBJ1-1; the D gene is possibly TRBD1 (5 bases). V dropped 5 bases and J dropped 6 bases, with 7 bases sitting between them. There are 11 residues in the CDR3. The germline V gene has CDR1 KGHSH and CDR2 LQKENI. The CDR3 nucleotides read TGTGCCAGCTCATGGGGGGCTGAAGCTTTCTTT. This sequence encodes CASSWGAEAFF.

This clonotype has only one observation. A much larger clone sits a single nucleotide away, making a read error possible. This chain uses TRBV12-3 or TRBV12-4 with TRBJ2-3; 9 nucleotides line up with TRBD1. CDR3 length: 18 residues. The junction had 20 bases not matched to a gene; V was cut back by 7 bases and J by 6 bases. In DNA, the CDR3 is TGTGCCAGCAACGCCCGGTTACCTAGACAGGGGGGATCGGATACGCAGTATTTT. Translating gives CASNARLPRQGGSDTQYF.

Regarding this clonotype: A much larger clone sits a single nucleotide away, making a read error possible. J is TRBJ2-1 and V is TRBV5-1; D gene ambiguous. Per germline, CDR1 SGHRS and CDR2 YFSETQ. The CDR3 spans 15 residues. The V gene lost 2 bases and the J gene lost 0 bases, with 9 bases spanning the gap. Here the CDR3 DNA reads TGCGCCAGCAGCTTCTTCAGAGACTCCTACAATGAGCAGTTCTTC. Protein: CASSFFRDSYNEQFF. Drawing the rest from reference TRBV5-1 and TRBJ2-1, the complete variable domain is KAGVTQTPRYLIKTRGQQVTLSCSPISGHRSVSWYQQTPGQGLQFLFEYFSETQRNKGNFPGRFSGRQFSNSRSEMNVSTLELGDSALYLCASSFFRDSYNEQFFGPGTRLTVL.

The gene calls are TRBV11-2 and TRBJ2-7; 7 positions match TRBD2. In germline, CDR1 is SGHAT, CDR2 FQNNGV. J gave up 3 bases and V 9 bases, and 23 bases lay outside the gene matches. CDR3 length: 18 residues. DNA for the CDR3: TGTGCCAGTAGCCCCGTTAGGCGATCGCGGGGGATCAACTACGAGCAGTACTTC. Amino acids: CASSPVRRSRGINYEQYF.

In the case of this clonotype: The junction shows a germline mismatch at one end, possibly a read error. DNA of the CDR3: TGCAGCGTTGAAACCTTGTCGCTCTACAATGAGGAGTTCTTC. It encodes CSVETLSLYNEEFF. The chain recombines TRBV29-1 with TRBJ2-1; D ambiguous. The CDR3 length is 14 residues. Germline CDR1 SQVTM, CDR2 ANQGSEA.